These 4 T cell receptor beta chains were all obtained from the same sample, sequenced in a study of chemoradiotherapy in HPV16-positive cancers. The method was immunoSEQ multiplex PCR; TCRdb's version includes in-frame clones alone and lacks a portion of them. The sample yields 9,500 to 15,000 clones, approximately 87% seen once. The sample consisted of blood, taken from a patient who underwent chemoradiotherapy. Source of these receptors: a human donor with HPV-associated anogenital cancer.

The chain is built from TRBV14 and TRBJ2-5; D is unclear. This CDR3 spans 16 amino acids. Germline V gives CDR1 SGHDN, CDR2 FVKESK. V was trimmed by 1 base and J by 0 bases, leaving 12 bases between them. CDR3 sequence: CASSQGILVYQETQYF. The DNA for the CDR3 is TGTGCCAGCAGCCAAGGGATCCTAGTGTACCAAGAGACCCAGTACTTC.

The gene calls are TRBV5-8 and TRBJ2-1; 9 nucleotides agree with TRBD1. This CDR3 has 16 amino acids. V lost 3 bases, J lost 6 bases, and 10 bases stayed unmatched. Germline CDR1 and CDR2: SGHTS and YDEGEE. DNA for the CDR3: TGTGCCAGCAGCTCTAATACAGGGGGCTTTCCCAATGAGCAGTTCTTC. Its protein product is CASSSNTGGFPNEQFF.

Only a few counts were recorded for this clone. In DNA form, the CDR3 reads TGTGCCAGCAGCGTTTCCCCCGAGGCTGGGGCCAACGTCCTGACTTTC. Translation: CASSVSPEAGANVLTF. This rearrangement joins TRBV9 to TRBJ2-6, with D hard to call. CDR3 length: 16 amino acids. Trimming left V 2 bases short and J 2 bases short, with 11 bases between. Germline-derived CDR1 and CDR2 are SGDLS and YYNGEE.

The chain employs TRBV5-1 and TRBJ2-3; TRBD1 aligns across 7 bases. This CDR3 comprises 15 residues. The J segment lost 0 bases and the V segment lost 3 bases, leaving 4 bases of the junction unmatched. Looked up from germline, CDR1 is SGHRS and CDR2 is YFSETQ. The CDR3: CASSWDRPSTDTQYF. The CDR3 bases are TGCGCCAGCAGCTGGGACAGACCTAGCACAGATACGCAGTATTTT.